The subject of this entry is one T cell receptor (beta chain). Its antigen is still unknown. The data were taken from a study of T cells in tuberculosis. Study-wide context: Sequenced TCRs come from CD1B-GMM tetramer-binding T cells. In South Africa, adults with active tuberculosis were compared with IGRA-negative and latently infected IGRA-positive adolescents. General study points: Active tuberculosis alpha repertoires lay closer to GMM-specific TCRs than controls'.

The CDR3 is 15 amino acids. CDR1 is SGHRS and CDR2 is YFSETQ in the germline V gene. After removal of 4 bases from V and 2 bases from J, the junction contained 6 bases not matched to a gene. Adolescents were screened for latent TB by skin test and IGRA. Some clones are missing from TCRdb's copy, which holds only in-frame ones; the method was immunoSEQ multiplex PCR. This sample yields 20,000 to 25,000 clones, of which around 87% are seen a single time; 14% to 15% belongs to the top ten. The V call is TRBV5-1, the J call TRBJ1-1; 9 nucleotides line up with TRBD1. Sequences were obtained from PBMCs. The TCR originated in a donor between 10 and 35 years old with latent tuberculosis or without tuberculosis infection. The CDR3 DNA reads TGCGCCAGCAGCGTGGACAGGGGCTTCAACACTGAAGCTTTCTTT. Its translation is CASSVDRGFNTEAFF.